The TCR beta chain described here comes from a study of molecular identifiers for immune sequencing clone quantification. The study, taken as a whole, reports: Spike-in Jurkat TCR RNA from a single cell reportedly registered among about a million naive cells. Should identical TCR molecules share a barcode, the sizes of highly expanded clones could be underestimated.

The germline CDR1 and CDR2 sequences are SGHVS and FNYEAQ. The CDR3 runs to 15 residues. MiXCR was run by TCRdb on the PCR reads, yielding one entry per CDR3 protein. This sample has 490,000 or so distinct CDR3 sequences, with 25% found just once. Worth noting for this clonotype: The antigen is not known. At one end, the junction sequence differs from germline, possibly due to a read error.

Sorting was used to obtain naive CD8 T cells (CD8+CD4-CCR7+CD45RA+). Material for sequencing was naive CD8+ T cells from blood, with Jurkat cell RNA spiked in. Subset described: FACS-sorted CD8+CD4-CCR7+CD45RA+ naive T cells. The gene calls are TRBV7-6 and TRBJ2-5; D tentatively reads TRBD1 or TRBD2 (5 bases each). This clonotype was obtained from a human donor in good health. Some libraries in this study had Jurkat cell RNA spiked in. Here the CDR3 DNA reads TGTGCCAGCAGCTCACCACTGGGGGACCAAGAGACCCATTACTTC. It specifies CASSSPLGDQETHYF. The full variable domain, completed using reference TRBV7-6 and TRBJ2-5, is GAGVSQSPRYKVTKRGQDVALRCDPISGHVSLYWYRQALGQGPEFLTYFNYEAQQDKSGLPNDRFSAERPEGSISTLTIQRTEQRDSAMYRCASSSPLGDQETHYFGPGTRLLVL.